This TCR beta chain is drawn from a study of Graves' ophthalmopathy and Graves' hyperthyroidism. This CDR3 contains 15 residues. V was pared by 5 bases and J by 6 bases, with 4 bases of the junction left unmatched. No donor had other autoimmune disease, uncontrolled infection, pregnancy or lactation. Concerning this clonotype: Antigen unknown.

Study-wide findings and caveats: Ophthalmopathy and stable hyperthyroidism were discriminated by a 13-signature model, with over 85% sensitivity and approximately 77% specificity. At 65% to 71% sensitivity and approximately 72% specificity, the model predicted progression of the ophthalmopathy.

Amplified TCR beta CDR3 regions were obtained using RNA transcripts as template. HTBI-primed RT-PCR formed the first round, and a multiplex PCR formed the second. TCRdb re-derived calls from the multiplex PCR reads in MiXCR, one entry per CDR3 protein. The sample includes around 660,000 distinct CDR3 sequences, about 38% of them seen just once. The J gene is TRBJ2-2, the V gene TRBV12-3 or TRBV12-4; TRBD2 aligns across 12 bases. The clonotype comes from an adult man with Graves' ophthalmopathy. The material sequenced was peripheral blood. CDR3 sequence reads: CASSPSGGVAGELFF. In nucleotides, the CDR3 is TGTGCCAGCAGTCCTAGCGGGGGGGTCGCCGGGGAGCTGTTTTTT.